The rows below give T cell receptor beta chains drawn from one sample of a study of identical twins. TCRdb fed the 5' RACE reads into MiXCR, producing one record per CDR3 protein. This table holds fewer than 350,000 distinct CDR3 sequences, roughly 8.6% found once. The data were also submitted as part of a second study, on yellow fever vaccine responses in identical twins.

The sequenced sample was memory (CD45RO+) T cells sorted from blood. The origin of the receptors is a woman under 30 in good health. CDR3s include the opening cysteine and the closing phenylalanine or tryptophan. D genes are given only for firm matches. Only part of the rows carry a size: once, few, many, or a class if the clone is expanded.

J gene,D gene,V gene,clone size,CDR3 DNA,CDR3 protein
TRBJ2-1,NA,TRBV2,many,TGTGCCAGCAGTGAAGGTCGGGGGGCGGGACTCAATGAGCAGTTCTTC,CASSEGRGAGLNEQFF
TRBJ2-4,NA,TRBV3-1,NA,TGTGCCAGCAGCCAAGGACTAGCCAAAAACATTCAGTACTTC,CASSQGLAKNIQYF
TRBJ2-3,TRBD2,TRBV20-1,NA,TGCAGTGCCGGGAGCCGGACTAGCGGACACACAGATACGCAGTATTTT,CSAGSRTSGHTDTQYF
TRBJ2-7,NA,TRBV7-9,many,TGTGCCAGCAGCCAACGGGGTCACTACGAGCAGTACTTC,CASSQRGHYEQYF
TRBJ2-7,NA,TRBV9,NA,TGTGCCAGCAGCGTAGCAGGAGCCGGGGGCTACGAGCAGTACTTC,CASSVAGAGGYEQYF
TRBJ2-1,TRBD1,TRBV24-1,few,TGTGCCACCAGTGTGACAGGGGTAAGGTCCAATGAGCAGTTCTTC,CATSVTGVRSNEQFF
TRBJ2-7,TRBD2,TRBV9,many,TGTGCCAGCAGCGCGCGGGAGTTTGGCGAGCAGTACTTC,CASSAREFGEQYF
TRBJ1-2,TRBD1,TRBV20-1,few,TGCAGTGCCGTAACAGGGGAGGGCTACACCTTC,CSAVTGEGYTF
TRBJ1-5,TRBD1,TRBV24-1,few,TGTGCCACCAGTGATACAGGGGTCAGCAATCAGCCCCAGCATTTT,CATSDTGVSNQPQHF
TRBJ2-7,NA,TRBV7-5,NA,NA,CISVSEAQSSGTRREQYF
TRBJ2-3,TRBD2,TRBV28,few,TGTGCCAGCAGTACACCCCTAGCGGGAGGTGGAAGAGGACGGGTAGATACGCAGTATTTT,CASSTPLAGGGRGRVDTQYF
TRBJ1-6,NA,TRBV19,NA,TGTGCCAGTCACGGGGATCGGGAATCACCCCTCCACTTT,CASHGDRESPLHF
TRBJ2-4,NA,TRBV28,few,TGTGCCAGCAGGCCCCAGGGGACGGACATTCAGTACTTC,CASRPQGTDIQYF
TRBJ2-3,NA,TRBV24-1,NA,TGTGCCACCAGTGGGGGTGGCGGTAGTAGCACAGATACGCAGTATTTT,CATSGGGGSSTDTQYF
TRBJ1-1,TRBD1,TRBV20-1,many,TGCAGTGTAGACAGGGGAATTGAAGCTTTCTTT,CSVDRGIEAFF
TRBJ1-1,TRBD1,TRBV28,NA,TGTGCCAGCAGGTCGGACAGGGGCTTGAACACTGAAGCTTTCTTT,CASRSDRGLNTEAFF
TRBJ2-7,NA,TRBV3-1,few,TGTGCCAGCAGCCCTCTCCCGCGGAGGGGGTTCTTCTACGAGCAGTACTTC,CASSPLPRRGFFYEQYF
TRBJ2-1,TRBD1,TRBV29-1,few,TGCAGCGCATTTTTAGTTTGGGACAGGGGTTACAATGAGCAGTTCTTC,CSAFLVWDRGYNEQFF
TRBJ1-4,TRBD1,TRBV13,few,TGTGCCAGCAGCCGGACAGGCGGCCAAGAAAAACTGTTTTTT,CASSRTGGQEKLFF
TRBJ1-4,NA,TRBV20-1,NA,TGCAGTGCCCCCAGTGGGGGGGTGATGGGAAAACTGTTTTTT,CSAPSGGVMGKLFF
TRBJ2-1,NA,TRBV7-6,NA,TGTGCCAGCAGCTTAAGAAGCGTCAGCTCCTACAATGAGCAGTTCTTC,CASSLRSVSSYNEQFF
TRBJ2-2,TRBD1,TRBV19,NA,TGTGCCAGTAGTATAAAAGACAGGGCACACGCGAACACCGGGGAGCTGTTTTTT,CASSIKDRAHANTGELFF
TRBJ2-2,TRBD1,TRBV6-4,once,TGTGCCAGCAGTGTTGGGCTCTGGGACAGAGCGAACACCGGGGAGCTGTTTTTT,CASSVGLWDRANTGELFF
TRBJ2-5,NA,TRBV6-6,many,TGTGCCAGCAGTTACGGTCAAGAGACCCAGTACTTC,CASSYGQETQYF
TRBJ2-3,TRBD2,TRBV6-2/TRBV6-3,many,TGTGCCAGCAGTTACTTAGCGGGGGGGCGGAATACGCAGTATTTT,CASSYLAGGRNTQYF
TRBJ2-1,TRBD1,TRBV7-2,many,TGTGCCAGCAGCCCCCGAGGGGGCCTAAACAATGAGCAGTTCTTC,CASSPRGGLNNEQFF
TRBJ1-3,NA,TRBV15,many,TGTGCCACCAGCTGGACGACAGGAAACACCATATATTTT,CATSWTTGNTIYF
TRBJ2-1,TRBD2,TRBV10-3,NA,TGTGCCAGCAAGATTACTAGCGGGAGCGATGAGCAGTTCTTC,CASKITSGSDEQFF
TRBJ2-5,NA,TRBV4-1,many,TGCGCCAGCAGCCAAGGATCCCTGACCCAAGAGACCCAGTACTTC,CASSQGSLTQETQYF
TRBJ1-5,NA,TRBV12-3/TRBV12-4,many,TGTGCCAGCAGTAAGAGGAGCGGGGAGGCGCTGGTAGTTAAGTCTCAGCCCCAGCATTTT,CASSKRSGEALVVKSQPQHF
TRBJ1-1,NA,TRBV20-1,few,TGCAGTGCTAGAGATCCCCAGGGAAACACTGAAGCTTTCTTT,CSARDPQGNTEAFF
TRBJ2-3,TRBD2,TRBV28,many,TGTGCCAGCAGTTTTGGGACTAGCGGGTACATAGGTACAGATACGCAGTATTTT,CASSFGTSGYIGTDTQYF
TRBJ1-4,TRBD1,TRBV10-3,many,TGTGCCATCAAAGAGGGGGCAGCTGAGGAAAAACTGTTTTTT,CAIKEGAAEEKLFF
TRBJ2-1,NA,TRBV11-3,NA,TGTGCCAGCAGCCTGTCTAGTGCGCGAAGCTCCTACAATGAGCAGTTCTTC,CASSLSSARSSYNEQFF
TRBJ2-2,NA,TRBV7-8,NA,TGTGCCAGCAGCTTAGGGGGGAGGGGACAACGGACCGGGGAGCTGTTTTTT,CASSLGGRGQRTGELFF
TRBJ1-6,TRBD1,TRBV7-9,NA,TGTGCCAGCAGCCCGCGGGACAGGGCGAATTCACCCCTCCACTTT,CASSPRDRANSPLHF
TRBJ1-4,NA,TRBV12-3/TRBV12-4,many,TGTGCCAGCAGTTTAAAACAGGGTTTCGGTGAAAAACTGTTTTTT,CASSLKQGFGEKLFF
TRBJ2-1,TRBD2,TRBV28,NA,TGTGCCAGCAGTCGACTAGCGGGGGGGCCAGGTTCCTACAATGAGCAGTTCTTC,CASSRLAGGPGSYNEQFF
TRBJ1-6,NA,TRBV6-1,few,TGTGCCAGCAATGGACGGTCCTATAATTCACCCCTCCACTTT,CASNGRSYNSPLHF
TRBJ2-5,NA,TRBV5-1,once,TGCGCCAGCAGCCGCGCCGGGGTCTACCAAGAGACCCAGTACTTC,CASSRAGVYQETQYF